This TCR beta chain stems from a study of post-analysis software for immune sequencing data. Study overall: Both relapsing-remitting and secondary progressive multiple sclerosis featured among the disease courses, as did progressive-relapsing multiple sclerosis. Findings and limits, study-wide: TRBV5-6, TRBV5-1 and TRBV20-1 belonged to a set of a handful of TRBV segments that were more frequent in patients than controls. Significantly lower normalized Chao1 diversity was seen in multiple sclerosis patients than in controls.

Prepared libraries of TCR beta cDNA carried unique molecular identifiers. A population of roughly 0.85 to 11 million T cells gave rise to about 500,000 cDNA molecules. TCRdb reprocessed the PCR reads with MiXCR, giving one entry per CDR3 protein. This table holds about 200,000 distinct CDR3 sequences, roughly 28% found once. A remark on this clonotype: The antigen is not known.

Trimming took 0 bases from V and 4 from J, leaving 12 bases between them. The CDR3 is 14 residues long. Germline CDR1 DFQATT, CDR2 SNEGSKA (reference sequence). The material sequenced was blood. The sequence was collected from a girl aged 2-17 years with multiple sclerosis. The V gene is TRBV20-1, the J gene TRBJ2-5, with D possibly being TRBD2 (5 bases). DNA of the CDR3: TGCAGTGCTAGAGAGGAGACTATAAGAGAGACCCAGTACTTC. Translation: CSAREETIRETQYF.